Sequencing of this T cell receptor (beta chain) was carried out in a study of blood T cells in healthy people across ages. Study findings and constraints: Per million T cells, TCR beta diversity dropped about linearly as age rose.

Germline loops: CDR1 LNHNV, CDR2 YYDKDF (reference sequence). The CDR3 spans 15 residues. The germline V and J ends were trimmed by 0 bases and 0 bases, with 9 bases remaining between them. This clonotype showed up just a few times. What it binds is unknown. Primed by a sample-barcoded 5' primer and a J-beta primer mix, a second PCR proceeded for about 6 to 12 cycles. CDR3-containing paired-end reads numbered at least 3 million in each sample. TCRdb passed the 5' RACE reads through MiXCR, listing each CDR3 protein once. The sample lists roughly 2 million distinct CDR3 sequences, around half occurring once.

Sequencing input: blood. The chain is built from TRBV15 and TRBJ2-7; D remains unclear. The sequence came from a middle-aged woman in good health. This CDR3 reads CATSRDIAISYEQYF. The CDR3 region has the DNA TGTGCCACCAGCAGAGATATTGCTATCTCCTACGAGCAGTACTTC.